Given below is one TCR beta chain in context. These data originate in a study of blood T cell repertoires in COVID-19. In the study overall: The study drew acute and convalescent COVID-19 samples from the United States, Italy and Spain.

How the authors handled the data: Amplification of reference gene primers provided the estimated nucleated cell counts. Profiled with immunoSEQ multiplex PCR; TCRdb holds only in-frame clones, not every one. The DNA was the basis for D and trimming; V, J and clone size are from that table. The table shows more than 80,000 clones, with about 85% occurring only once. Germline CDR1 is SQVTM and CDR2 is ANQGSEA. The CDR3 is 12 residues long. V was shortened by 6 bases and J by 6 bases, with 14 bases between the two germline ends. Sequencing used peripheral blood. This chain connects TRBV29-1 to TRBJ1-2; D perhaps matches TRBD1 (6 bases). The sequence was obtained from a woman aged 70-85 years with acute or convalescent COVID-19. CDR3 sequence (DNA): TGCAGCGTCTGGGGGGGCAGTGATGGCTACACCTTC. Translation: CSVWGGSDGYTF.